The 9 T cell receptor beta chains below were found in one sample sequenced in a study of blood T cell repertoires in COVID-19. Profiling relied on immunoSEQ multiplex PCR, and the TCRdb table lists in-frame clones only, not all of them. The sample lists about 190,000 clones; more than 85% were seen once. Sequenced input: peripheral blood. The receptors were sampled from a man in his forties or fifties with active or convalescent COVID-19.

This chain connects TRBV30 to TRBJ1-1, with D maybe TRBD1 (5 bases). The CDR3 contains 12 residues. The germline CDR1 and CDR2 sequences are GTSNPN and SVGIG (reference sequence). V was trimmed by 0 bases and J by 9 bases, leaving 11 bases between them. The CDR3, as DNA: TGTGCCTGGAGTGTTTCGGGGGTCCAAGCTTTCTTT. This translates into CAWSVSGVQAFF.

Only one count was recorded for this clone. The CDR3 nucleotides are TGTGCCACCGTTTTGACAGGGGGCAATCAGCCCCAGCATTTT. As protein: CATVLTGGNQPQHF. V is TRBV6-5 and J is TRBJ1-5, with 8 bases lining up with TRBD1. V was clipped by 10 bases and J by 2 bases; unmatched bases: 7. The CDR3 sequence is 14 residues long. Germline CDR1 and CDR2: MNHEY and SVGAGI.

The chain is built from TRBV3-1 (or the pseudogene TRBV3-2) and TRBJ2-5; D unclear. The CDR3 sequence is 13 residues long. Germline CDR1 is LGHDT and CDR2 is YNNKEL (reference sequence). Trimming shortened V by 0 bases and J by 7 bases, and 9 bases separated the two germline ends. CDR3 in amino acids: CASSQDTVWTQYF. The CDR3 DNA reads TGTGCCAGCAGCCAAGATACAGTCTGGACCCAGTACTTC.

CDR3 in DNA: TGTGCCAGCAGGTTACAGGGCGACACAGATACGCAGTATTTT. This gives the protein CASRLQGDTDTQYF. This chain uses TRBV6-5 with TRBJ2-3, with D possibly being TRBD1 (6 bases). The CDR3 runs to 14 residues. The ends were cut back, 6 bases at V and 2 bases at J, with 12 bases in the middle. The germline gives CDR1 MNHEY, CDR2 SVGAGI.

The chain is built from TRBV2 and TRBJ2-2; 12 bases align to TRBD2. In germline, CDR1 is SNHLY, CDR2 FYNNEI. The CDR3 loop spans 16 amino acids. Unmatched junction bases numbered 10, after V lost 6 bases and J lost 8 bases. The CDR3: CASSGQSSGGDGELFF. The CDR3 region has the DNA TGTGCCAGCAGCGGACAGTCTAGCGGGGGGGATGGGGAGCTGTTTTTT.

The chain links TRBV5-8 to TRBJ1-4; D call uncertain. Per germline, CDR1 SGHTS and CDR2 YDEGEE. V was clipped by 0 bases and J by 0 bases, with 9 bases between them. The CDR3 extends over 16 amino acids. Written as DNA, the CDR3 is TGTGCCAGCAGCTTGGGGCGGTATCCAACTAATGAAAAACTGTTTTTT. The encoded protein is CASSLGRYPTNEKLFF. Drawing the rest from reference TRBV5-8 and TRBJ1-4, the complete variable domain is EAGVTQSPTHLIKTRGQQATLRCSPISGHTSVYWYQQALGLGLQFLLWYDEGEERNRGNFPPRFSGRQFPNYSSELNVNALELEDSALYLCASSLGRYPTNEKLFFGSGTQLSVL.

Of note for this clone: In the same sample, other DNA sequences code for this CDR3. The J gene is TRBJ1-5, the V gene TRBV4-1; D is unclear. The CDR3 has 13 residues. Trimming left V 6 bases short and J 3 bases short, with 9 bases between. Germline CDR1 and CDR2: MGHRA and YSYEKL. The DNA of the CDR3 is TGCGCCAGCAGTCCCGAGGCCAATCAGCCCCAGCATTTT. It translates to CASSPEANQPQHF.

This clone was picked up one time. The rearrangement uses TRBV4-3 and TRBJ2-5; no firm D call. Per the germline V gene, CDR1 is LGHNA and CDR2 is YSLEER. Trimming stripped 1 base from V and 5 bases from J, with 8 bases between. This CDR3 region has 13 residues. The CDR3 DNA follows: TGCGCCAGCAGCCAAGTGGTTAGCGAGACCCAGTACTTC. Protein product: CASSQVVSETQYF.

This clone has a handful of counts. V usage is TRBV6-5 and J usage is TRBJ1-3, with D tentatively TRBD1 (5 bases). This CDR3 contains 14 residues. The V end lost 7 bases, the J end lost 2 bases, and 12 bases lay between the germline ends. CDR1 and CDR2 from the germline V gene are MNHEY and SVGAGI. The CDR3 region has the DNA TGTGCCAGCACCAGTGGGGGGGCTGGAAACACCATATATTTT. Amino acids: CASTSGGAGNTIYF.